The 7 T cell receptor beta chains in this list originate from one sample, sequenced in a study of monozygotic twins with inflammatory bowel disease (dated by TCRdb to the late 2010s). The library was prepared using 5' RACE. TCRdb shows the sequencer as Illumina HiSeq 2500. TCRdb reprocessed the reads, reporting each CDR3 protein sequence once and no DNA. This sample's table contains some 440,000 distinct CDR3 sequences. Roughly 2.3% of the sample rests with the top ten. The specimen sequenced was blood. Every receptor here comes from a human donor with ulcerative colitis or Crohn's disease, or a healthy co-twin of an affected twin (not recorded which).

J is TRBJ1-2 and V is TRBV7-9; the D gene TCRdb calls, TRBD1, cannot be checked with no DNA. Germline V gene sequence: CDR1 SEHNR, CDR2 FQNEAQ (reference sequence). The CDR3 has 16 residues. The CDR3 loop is CASSPLTRRTNYGYTF.

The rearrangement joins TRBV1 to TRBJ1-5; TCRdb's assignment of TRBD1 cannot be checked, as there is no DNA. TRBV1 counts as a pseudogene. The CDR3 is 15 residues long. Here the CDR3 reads CTSSPWTGGYQPQHF.

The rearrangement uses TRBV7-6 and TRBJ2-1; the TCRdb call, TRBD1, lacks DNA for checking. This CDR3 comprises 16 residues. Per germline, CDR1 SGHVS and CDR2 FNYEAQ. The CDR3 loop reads CASSLRRDRGYNEQFF.

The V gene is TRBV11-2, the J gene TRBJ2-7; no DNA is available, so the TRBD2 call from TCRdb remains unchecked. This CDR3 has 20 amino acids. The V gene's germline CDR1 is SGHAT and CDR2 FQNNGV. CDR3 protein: CASSNPSIRVAGASSYEQYF.

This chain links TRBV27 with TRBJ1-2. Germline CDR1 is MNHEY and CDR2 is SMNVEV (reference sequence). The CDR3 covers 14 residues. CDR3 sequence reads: CASSLGFSNYGYTF.

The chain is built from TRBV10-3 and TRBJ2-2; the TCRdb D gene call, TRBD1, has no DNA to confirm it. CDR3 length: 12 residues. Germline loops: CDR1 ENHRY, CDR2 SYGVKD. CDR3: CAISAKDTELFF.

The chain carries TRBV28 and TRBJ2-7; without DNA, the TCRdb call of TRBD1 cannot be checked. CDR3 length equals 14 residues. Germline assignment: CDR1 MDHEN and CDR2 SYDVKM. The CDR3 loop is CASRHTQGRPVQYF.